This T cell receptor beta chain was captured in a study of blood T cell repertoires in COVID-19. Looking at the study overall: Sites across the United States, Italy and Spain contributed samples from acute and convalescent COVID-19. PBMCs, B-cell-depleted T cells, or T cells were the source of the cDNA or gDNA that made up the material.

This CDR3 is built from 14 residues. V lost 2 bases, J lost 12 bases, and 5 bases stayed unmatched. Germline V CDR1 and CDR2: MNHEY, SVGAGI. Methods used by the authors: The assay estimated nucleated cells by amplifying reference gene primers. The protocol was immunoSEQ multiplex PCR, while the TCRdb copy is restricted to in-frame clones and leaves out a portion. V and J calls and clone size are given by that table; D and trimming were obtained from the DNA. The table records 200,000 to 250,000 clones, less than 85% of them present only once. This clonotype was obtained from a woman of 80 years or more with acute or convalescent COVID-19. Input material: peripheral blood. V gene TRBV6-5 combines with J gene TRBJ2-3, with TRBD2 matching over 13 bases. For the CDR3, the DNA is TGTGCCAGCAGTTACGTTACTAGCGGGGGGGCCCAGTATTTT. Residues: CASSYVTSGGAQYF.